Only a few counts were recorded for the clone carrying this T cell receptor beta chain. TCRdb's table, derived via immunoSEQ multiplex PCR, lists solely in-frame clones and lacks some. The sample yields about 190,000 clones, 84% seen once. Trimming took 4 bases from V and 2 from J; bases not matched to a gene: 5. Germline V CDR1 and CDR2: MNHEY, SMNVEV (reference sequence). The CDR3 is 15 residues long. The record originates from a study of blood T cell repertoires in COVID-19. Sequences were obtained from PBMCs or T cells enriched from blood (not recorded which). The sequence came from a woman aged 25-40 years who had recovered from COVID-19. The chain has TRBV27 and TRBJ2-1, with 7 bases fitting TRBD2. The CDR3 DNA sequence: TGTGCCAGCAGTTCTACTAGCGAACCCTACAATGAGCAGTTCTTC. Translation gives CASSSTSEPYNEQFF.